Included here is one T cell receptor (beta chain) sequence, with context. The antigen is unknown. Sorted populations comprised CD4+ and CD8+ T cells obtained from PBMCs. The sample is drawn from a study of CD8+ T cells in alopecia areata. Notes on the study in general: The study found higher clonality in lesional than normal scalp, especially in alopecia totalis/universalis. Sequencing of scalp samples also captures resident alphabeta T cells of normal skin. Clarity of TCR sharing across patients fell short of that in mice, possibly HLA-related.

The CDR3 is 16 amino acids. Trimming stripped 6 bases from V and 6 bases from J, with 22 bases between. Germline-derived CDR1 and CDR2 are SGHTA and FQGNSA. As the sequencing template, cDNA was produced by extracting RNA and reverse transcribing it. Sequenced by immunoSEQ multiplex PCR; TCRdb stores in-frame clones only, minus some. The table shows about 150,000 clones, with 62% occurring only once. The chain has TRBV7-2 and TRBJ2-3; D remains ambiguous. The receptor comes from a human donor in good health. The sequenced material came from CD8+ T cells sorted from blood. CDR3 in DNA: TGTGCCAGCAGTTCTTCTTTTACAACGCCATTTGATACGCAGTATTTT. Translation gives CASSSSFTTPFDTQYF. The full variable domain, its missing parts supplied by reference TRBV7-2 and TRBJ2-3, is GAGVSQSPSNKVTEKGKDVELRCDPISGHTALYWYRQSLGQGLEFLIYFQGNSAPDKSGLPSDRFSAERTGGSVSTLTIQRTQQEDSAVYLCASSSSFTTPFDTQYFGPGTRLTVL.